The 6 T cell receptor beta chains listed next were all sequenced from one sample in a study of cytomegalovirus exposure and HLA in healthy donors. TCRdb's copy holds only in-frame clones and misses some; the assay was immunoSEQ multiplex PCR. The data hold roughly 120,000 clones, with 80% to 90% observed a single time. Sequencing was carried out using PBMCs. The origin of the receptors is a man between 18 and 29 years old in good health and CMV-seropositive.

The chain uses TRBV28 and TRBJ1-3; D is unresolved. V was pared by 10 bases and J by 6 bases, with 10 bases between. CDR1 is MDHEN, CDR2 SYDVKM, per germline. The CDR3 contains 11 residues. This chain's CDR3 is CATLRVNTIYF. The CDR3 DNA reads TGTGCCACCCTGCGGGTAAACACCATATATTTT.

V usage is TRBV30 and J usage is TRBJ2-3, with TRBD1 identical over 9 bases. CDR3 length: 16 amino acids. Germline lookup yields CDR1 GTSNPN and CDR2 SVGIG (reference sequence). Trimming at V came to 5 bases and at J to 6 bases, leaving 15 bases not matched to a gene. The CDR3 region is CAWVGTGGLAVDTQYF. Written as DNA, the CDR3 is TGTGCCTGGGTCGGAACAGGGGGCCTTGCGGTGGATACGCAGTATTTT.

J is TRBJ1-4 and V is TRBV2, with TRBD1 matching over 11 bases. Unmatched junction bases numbered 10, after V lost 6 bases and J lost 7 bases. The germline CDR1 and CDR2 sequences are SNHLY and FYNNEI. The length of the CDR3 is 16 residues. The CDR3 DNA reads as TGTGCCAGCAGCCGGGACAGGGGGAGGACGGGTGAAAAACTGTTTTTT. It translates to CASSRDRGRTGEKLFF.

The V call is TRBV25-1, the J call TRBJ1-6; D call uncertain. The CDR3 runs 13 residues. Per germline, CDR1 MGHDK and CDR2 SYGVNS. V lost 4 bases to trimming and J lost 7 bases, with 8 bases between them. The CDR3 spells CASSAGGNSPLHF. Written as DNA, the CDR3 is TGTGCCAGCAGTGCAGGTGGAAATTCACCCCTCCACTTT.

This chain uses TRBV7-9 with TRBJ2-1, with a tentative D call TRBD1 (6 bases). V lost 4 bases, J lost 8 bases, and 15 bases lay in between. CDR1 is SEHNR and CDR2 is FQNEAQ in the germline V gene (reference sequence). This CDR3 has 14 amino acids. The CDR3 here is CASSSRLQGDEQFF. The DNA of the CDR3 is TGTGCCAGCAGCTCGAGATTACAGGGAGATGAGCAGTTCTTC.

CDR3 protein: CASSHTGGRGGPGYNEQFF. The CDR3, as DNA: TGTGCCAGCAGTCATACAGGGGGCCGGGGGGGCCCTGGCTACAATGAGCAGTTCTTC. V and J are TRBV7-9 and TRBJ2-1, with D maybe TRBD1 (9 bases). V lost 6 bases, J lost 3 bases, and 27 bases lay in between. The CDR3 consists of 19 residues. Germline CDR1 and CDR2: SEHNR and FQNEAQ (reference sequence).